This is a list of T cell receptor beta chains from one sample in a study of T cell responses to AZD1222 COVID-19 vaccine. Measured with immunoSEQ multiplex PCR; TCRdb has only the in-frame clones, and not every one. The repertoire holds approximately 150,000 clones, nearly 90% seen once, with about 4.9% in the top ten. The source was peripheral blood, collected 28 days after the second dose of the MenACWY control vaccine. These receptors were collected from an adult who received the MenACWY meningococcal vaccine as a control. The CDR3 runs from the conserved cysteine through the conserved F or W. A D gene is named only where the DNA matches it firmly. A clone size is listed for some rows: how often the clone was seen (once, few, many), or a class if it is expanded.

J gene: TRBJ1-3; clone size: .; D gene: .; V gene: TRBV28; CDR3 protein: CASSPTYNSGNTIYF; CDR3 DNA: TGTGCCAGCAGCCCCACATACAACTCTGGAAACACCATATATTTT
J gene: TRBJ1-1; clone size: .; D gene: .; V gene: TRBV13; CDR3 protein: CASSLVGAFEAFF; CDR3 DNA: TGTGCCAGCAGCTTGGTGGGAGCCTTTGAAGCTTTCTTT
J gene: TRBJ2-1; clone size: .; D gene: TRBD1; V gene: TRBV3-1/TRBV3-2; CDR3 protein: CASSPRGPGQGANEQFF; CDR3 DNA: TGTGCCAGCAGCCCAAGGGGACCGGGACAGGGTGCCAATGAGCAGTTCTTC
J gene: TRBJ2-7; clone size: few; D gene: .; V gene: TRBV30; CDR3 protein: CAWGGASFKTREQYF; CDR3 DNA: TGTGCCTGGGGTGGGGCGAGTTTCAAGACAAGAGAGCAGTACTTC
J gene: TRBJ2-7; clone size: .; D gene: TRBD1; V gene: TRBV7-2; CDR3 protein: CASSLLTQGAHEQYF; CDR3 DNA: TGTGCCAGCAGCTTATTGACACAGGGGGCCCACGAGCAGTACTTC
J gene: TRBJ1-3; clone size: .; D gene: .; V gene: TRBV4-2; CDR3 protein: CASSQDVGTSSGNTIYF; CDR3 DNA: TGTGCCAGCAGCCAAGACGTCGGGACCTCCTCTGGAAACACCATATATTTT
J gene: TRBJ1-3; clone size: .; D gene: TRBD1; V gene: TRBV19; CDR3 protein: CASSRGTGRGNTIYF; CDR3 DNA: TGTGCCAGTAGCCGAGGGACAGGCCGTGGAAACACCATATATTTT
J gene: TRBJ2-7; clone size: .; D gene: TRBD2; V gene: TRBV9; CDR3 protein: CASSPRLAGRPYEQYF; CDR3 DNA: TGTGCCAGCAGCCCAAGACTAGCGGGCCGTCCCTACGAGCAGTACTTC
J gene: TRBJ1-2; clone size: .; D gene: .; V gene: TRBV15; CDR3 protein: CATSRDSGGAYGYTF; CDR3 DNA: TGTGCCACCAGCAGAGATTCGGGGGGGGCCTATGGCTACACCTTC
J gene: TRBJ1-6; clone size: .; D gene: TRBD1; V gene: TRBV5-4; CDR3 protein: CASSFDRGMYSPLHF; CDR3 DNA: TGTGCCAGCAGCTTCGACAGGGGGATGTATTCACCCCTCCACTTT
J gene: TRBJ2-3; clone size: .; D gene: TRBD2; V gene: TRBV7-6; CDR3 protein: CASSFGAGGNTDTQYF; CDR3 DNA: TGTGCCAGCAGCTTCGGAGCGGGAGGGAACACAGATACGCAGTATTTT
J gene: TRBJ2-5; clone size: .; D gene: .; V gene: TRBV30; CDR3 protein: CACTSGHQETQYF; CDR3 DNA: TGTGCCTGTACCTCGGGACACCAAGAGACCCAGTACTTC
J gene: TRBJ1-4; clone size: .; D gene: .; V gene: TRBV27; CDR3 protein: CASGSLGSTNEKLFF; CDR3 DNA: TGTGCCAGCGGGTCCCTGGGATCAACTAATGAAAAACTGTTTTTT
J gene: TRBJ2-1; clone size: .; D gene: TRBD1; V gene: TRBV7-2; CDR3 protein: CASSLDQGAIYEQFF; CDR3 DNA: TGTGCCAGCAGCTTAGACCAGGGGGCGATCTATGAGCAGTTCTTC
J gene: TRBJ1-5; clone size: .; D gene: .; V gene: TRBV3-1/TRBV3-2; CDR3 protein: CASSIGRGRNQPQHF; CDR3 DNA: TGTGCCAGCAGCATCGGACGGGGTCGTAATCAGCCCCAGCATTTT
J gene: TRBJ2-5; clone size: .; D gene: .; V gene: TRBV5-1; CDR3 protein: CASNLAGTGETQYF; CDR3 DNA: TGCGCCAGCAATTTGGCAGGGACGGGGGAGACCCAGTACTTC
J gene: TRBJ1-5; clone size: .; D gene: .; V gene: TRBV23-1; CDR3 protein: CASSQSRGGNTRNQPQHF; CDR3 DNA: TGCGCCAGCAGTCAATCGCGGGGAGGGAACACTCGCAATCAGCCCCAGCATTTT
J gene: TRBJ1-2; clone size: .; D gene: .; V gene: TRBV4-1; CDR3 protein: CASSQERTNYGYTF; CDR3 DNA: TGCGCCAGCAGCCAGGAACGGACTAACTATGGCTACACCTTC
J gene: TRBJ2-7; clone size: .; D gene: .; V gene: TRBV28; CDR3 protein: CASSLSPLTASSYEQYF; CDR3 DNA: TGTGCCAGCAGTTTATCCCCTCTGACAGCAAGCTCCTACGAGCAGTACTTC
J gene: TRBJ2-3; clone size: .; D gene: .; V gene: TRBV5-1; CDR3 protein: CASSFVAGGTDTQYF; CDR3 DNA: TGCGCCAGCAGCTTCGTGGCAGGGGGCACAGATACGCAGTATTTT
J gene: TRBJ2-5; clone size: .; D gene: .; V gene: TRBV19; CDR3 protein: CASSMYGESQETQYF; CDR3 DNA: TGTGCCAGTAGTATGTACGGAGAGAGCCAAGAGACCCAGTACTTC
J gene: TRBJ2-5; clone size: .; D gene: .; V gene: TRBV7-5; CDR3 protein: CARSPRVAGASETQYF; CDR3 DNA: TGTGCCAGAAGCCCCCGAGTAGCGGGGGCGTCAGAGACCCAGTACTTC
J gene: TRBJ2-5; clone size: .; D gene: .; V gene: TRBV18; CDR3 protein: CASSPGGSQETQYF; CDR3 DNA: TGTGCCAGCTCACCGGGCGGGTCCCAAGAGACCCAGTACTTC